This TCR beta chain was documented in a study of T cells in localized non-small cell lung cancer. Generated by immunoSEQ multiplex PCR, the TCRdb table keeps only in-frame clones and is missing some. The data hold roughly 77,000 clones, with approximately 90% observed a single time. Trimming shortened V by 1 base and J by 9 bases, and 10 bases separated the two germline ends. The germline V gene has CDR1 LNHNV and CDR2 YYDKDF (reference sequence). The CDR3 is 14 amino acids. Sample: peripheral blood, taken before any cancer treatment. The clonotype comes from a woman aged 35-75 years with stage I squamous cell lung carcinoma. V usage is TRBV15 and J usage is TRBJ1-6, with a weak D call TRBD1 (5 bases). CDR3 sequence: CATSRVGGGSPLHF. Written as DNA, the CDR3 is TGTGCCACCAGCAGAGTTGGGGGTGGTTCACCCCTCCACTTT.